The 13 T cell receptor beta chains presented below share a single source sample, sequenced in a study of patients and donors after allogeneic stem cell transplantation. TCRdb called the RT-PCR reads again in MiXCR, with one record for every CDR3 protein. The sample shows about 160,000 distinct CDR3 sequences, about a third of them seen only once. Sequenced sample: blood, either unsorted or a sorted T cell fraction (not recorded which). The receptor set was obtained from a human donor who was either an allogeneic HSCT recipient or a stem cell or donor lymphocyte infusion donor (not recorded which). It is not recorded whose cells these are; they may come from a transplant donor.

V is TRBV24-1 and J is TRBJ2-2; 9 bases are shared with TRBD1. Germline-derived CDR1 and CDR2 are KGHDR and SFDVKD. The CDR3 covers 16 residues. The V and J ends lost 5 bases and 7 bases, in that order; junction bases with no gene match: 10. CDR3 sequence (DNA): TGTGCCACCAGTGGCCCAGGACAGGGGAAGAACGGGGAGCTGTTTTTT. Its translation is CATSGPGQGKNGELFF.

This chain uses TRBV12-3 or TRBV12-4 with TRBJ2-7, with a weak D call TRBD1 (6 bases). The V gene lost 5 bases and the J gene lost 1 base, with 9 bases spanning the gap. This CDR3 contains 13 residues. CDR3 in DNA: TGTGCCAGCAGTCCAGGACAGTCCTACGAGCAGTACGTC. Its protein is CASSPGQSYEQYV.

This clonotype has only a few counts. The CDR3 sequence is CASSVMGSPGKLFF. The DNA for the CDR3 is TGTGCCAGCAGCGTAATGGGCTCCCCCGGAAAACTGTTTTTT. The chain recombines TRBV9 with TRBJ1-4; D gene unclear. CDR1 SGDLS and CDR2 YYNGEE come from the germline V gene. This CDR3 region has 14 residues. Trimming left V 1 base short and J 10 bases short, with 14 bases between.

The J gene is TRBJ2-2, the V gene TRBV28; 8 positions match TRBD1. The CDR3 runs to 15 residues. Per germline, CDR1 MDHEN and CDR2 SYDVKM. J gave up 3 bases and V 5 bases, and 5 bases lay outside the gene matches. In nucleotides, the CDR3 is TGTGCCAGCAGTCCGCCGACAGGGGACACCGGGGAGCTGTTTTTT. As protein: CASSPPTGDTGELFF. The variable domain in full, with the rest retrieved from reference TRBV28 and TRBJ2-2, is DVKVTQSSRYLVKRTGEKVFLECVQDMDHENMFWYRQDPGLGLRLIYFSYDVKMKEKGDIPEGYSVSREKKERFSLILESASTNQTSMYLCASSPPTGDTGELFFGEGSRLTVL.

The V and J genes are TRBV9 and TRBJ2-5, with D hard to call. Trimming removed 4 bases at V and 2 bases at J, with 15 bases between. CDR1 SGDLS and CDR2 YYNGEE come from the germline V gene. The CDR3 is made up of 15 amino acids. The DNA for the CDR3 is TGTGCCAGCAGCTCCGTCGCGGTTCCACAAGAGACCCAGTACTTC. Translation gives CASSSVAVPQETQYF. The entire variable domain, with the rest obtained from reference TRBV9 and TRBJ2-5, is as follows: DSGVTQTPKHLITATGQRVTLRCSPRSGDLSVYWYQQSLDQGLQFLIQYYNGEERAKGNILERFSAQQFPDLHSELNLSSLELGDSALYFCASSSVAVPQETQYFGPGTRLLVL.

This clonotype has more than one count but fewer than ten. The chain carries TRBV5-1 and TRBJ2-1; TRBD1 matches 9 bases. The ends lost 4 bases at V and 0 bases at J; junction bases unmatched: 5. Germline V gives CDR1 SGHRS, CDR2 YFSETQ. CDR3 length: 16 residues. The CDR3 DNA reads as TGCGCCAGCAGCAAACAGACAGGGGGCTCCTACAATGAGCAGTTCTTC. Its protein is CASSKQTGGSYNEQFF.

The V gene is TRBV6-5, the J gene TRBJ1-1; D unresolved. V was shortened by 3 bases and J by 5 bases, with 7 bases between the two germline ends. The V gene's germline CDR1 is MNHEY and CDR2 SVGAGI. The CDR3 contains 12 residues. The CDR3: CASSYLGTEAFF. CDR3 sequence (DNA): TGTGCCAGCAGTTATCTGGGGACTGAAGCTTTCTTT.

A few counts support this clonotype. The rearrangement joins TRBV20-1 to TRBJ2-3; TRBD2 agrees at 12 bases. J was trimmed by 8 bases and V by 5 bases; bases with no gene match: 5. The CDR3 has 13 amino acids. The germline V gene has CDR1 DFQATT and CDR2 SNEGSKA (reference sequence). The CDR3 reads CSAPRLAGATQYF. In DNA, the CDR3 is TGCAGTGCTCCCCGACTAGCGGGGGCTACGCAGTATTTT.

This chain uses TRBV25-1 with TRBJ1-6; D unclear. This CDR3 contains 11 residues. Per the germline V gene, CDR1 is MGHDK and CDR2 is SYGVNS. The V and J ends lost 3 bases and 10 bases respectively, with 4 bases between them. The CDR3, as DNA: TGTGCCAGCAGTGAGGGGTCACCCCTCCACTTT. Encoded protein: CASSEGSPLHF.

The rearrangement joins TRBV4-1 to TRBJ1-1; TRBD1 matches 8 bases. Looked up from germline, CDR1 is MGHRA and CDR2 is YSYEKL. The ends lost 0 bases at V and 6 bases at J; junction bases unmatched: 15. The CDR3 has 18 amino acids. The CDR3 region is CASSQDSGTGITNAEAFF. CDR3 DNA: TGCGCCAGCAGCCAAGACTCAGGGACAGGAATTACCAACGCTGAAGCTTTCTTT.

This clonotype has just a few counts. This chain uses TRBV7-9 with TRBJ1-2; D not resolved. The V and J ends lost 5 bases and 0 bases respectively, with 10 bases between them. Per the germline V gene, CDR1 is SEHNR and CDR2 is FQNEAQ (reference sequence). The CDR3 loop spans 14 amino acids. This CDR3 reads CASSPSGTNYGYTF. CDR3 bases: TGTGCCAGCAGCCCTTCCGGGACTAACTATGGCTACACCTTC.

This clonotype has at least ten counts. This rearrangement joins TRBV7-9 to TRBJ2-2, with a possible D match to TRBD2 (6 bases). From germline, CDR1 is SEHNR and CDR2 FQNEAQ (reference sequence). The CDR3 spans 18 residues. Trimming took 5 bases from V and 0 from J, leaving 19 bases between them. The CDR3 bases are TGTGCCAGCAGCCCAGCCAGGTCGGGGGTATCGAACACCGGGGAGCTGTTTTTT. Its protein product is CASSPARSGVSNTGELFF.

A single count supports this clonotype. The V gene is TRBV12-3 or TRBV12-4, the J gene TRBJ2-5; D possibly corresponds to TRBD1 (6 bases). This CDR3 contains 13 residues. The V and J ends lost 8 bases and 1 base respectively, with 11 bases between them. CDR3 sequence: CASAGAFQETQYF. CDR3 bases: TGTGCCAGCGCAGGGGCTTTCCAAGAGACCCAGTACTTC.